The following is a T cell receptor (beta chain) sequence with its context. The target antigen is unknown. TCRdb keeps only in-frame clones here, not all; method: immunoSEQ multiplex PCR. The data show about 24,000 clones, with roughly 70% seen just once and over 7.5% held by the top ten. The sample comes from a study of vaccination effects on CD4 cells after COVID-19. Study-wide results and limits: Convalescent patients in the study were few, and early post-infection timepoints were absent.

CDR1 is SGHRS, CDR2 YFSETQ, per germline. V dropped 6 bases and J dropped 1; count of bases not matched to a gene: 9. The CDR3 sequence is 16 residues long. CD4+ T cells specific for antigen were expanded with viral peptide pools by the ViraFEST assay before sequencing. Once cultured for approximately 10 days, the cells underwent separation to obtain CD4+ T cells. The cohort was immunized with two doses of either the BNT162b2 or mRNA-1273 vaccine. Wells each received some 2.2 million PBMC, cultured with roughly 9.4 IU/ml IL-2 and 10 ug/ml peptides. This receptor was obtained from a human donor who received a COVID-19 vaccine. The chain has TRBV5-1 and TRBJ2-3; 9 bases map to TRBD2. The sample in question was CD4+ T cells from PBMCs cultured with SARS-CoV-2 spike peptides, obtained after COVID-19 vaccination. This chain's CDR3 is CASTPLSGGGTDTQYF. In nucleotides, the CDR3 is TGCGCCAGCACCCCCCTTAGCGGGGGTGGCACAGATACGCAGTATTTT.